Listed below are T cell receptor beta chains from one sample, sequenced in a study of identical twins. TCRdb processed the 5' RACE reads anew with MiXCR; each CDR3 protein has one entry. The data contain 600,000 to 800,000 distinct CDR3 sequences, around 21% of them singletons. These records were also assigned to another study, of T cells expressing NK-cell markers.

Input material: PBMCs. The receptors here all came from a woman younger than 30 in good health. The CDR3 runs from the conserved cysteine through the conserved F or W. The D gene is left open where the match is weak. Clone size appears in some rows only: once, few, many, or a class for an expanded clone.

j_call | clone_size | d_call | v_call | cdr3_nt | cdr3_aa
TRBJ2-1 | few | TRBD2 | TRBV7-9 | TGTGCCAGCAGCTTAGGGCGGACTAGCTGGACGGATGAGCAGTTCTTC | CASSLGRTSWTDEQFF
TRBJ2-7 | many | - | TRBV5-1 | TGCGCCAGCAGCCCGGCGACAAGAATCTACGAGCAGTACTTC | CASSPATRIYEQYF
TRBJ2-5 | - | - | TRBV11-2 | TGTGCCAGCAGTTCAGGCCCGTATCGGGAGACCCAGTACTTC | CASSSGPYRETQYF
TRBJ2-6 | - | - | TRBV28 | TGTGCCAGCAGTCCAGAGTCTGGGGCCAACGTCCTGACTTTC | CASSPESGANVLTF
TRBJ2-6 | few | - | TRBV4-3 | TGCGCCAGCAGCCGGAACGCAGCCGGGGCCAACGTCCTGACTTTC | CASSRNAAGANVLTF
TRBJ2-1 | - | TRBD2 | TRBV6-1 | TGTGCCAGCAGTGGACTAGCGGGAGGTGACTCCTACAATGAGCAGTTCTTC | CASSGLAGGDSYNEQFF
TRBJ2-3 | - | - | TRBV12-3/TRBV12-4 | TGTACCAGCAGTTTTCCCCGACAACGACGGAGCACAGATACGCAGTATTTT | CTSSFPRQRRSTDTQYF
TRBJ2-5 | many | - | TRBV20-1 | TGCAGTGCTAGACCGACGAGCCTTGCAGGAGAGACCCAGTACTTC | CSARPTSLAGETQYF
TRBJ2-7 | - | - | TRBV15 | TGTGCCACCAGCAGAGATGGGGGACACAACTACGAGCAGTACTTC | CATSRDGGHNYEQYF
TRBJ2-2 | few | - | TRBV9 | TGTGCCAGCAGCGTAGGCGGGATCGGAGGCGGGGAGCTGTTTTTT | CASSVGGIGGGELFF
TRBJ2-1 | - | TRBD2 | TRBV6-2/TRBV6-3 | TGTGCCAGCAGTTATTCGGGACTAGTCCCCAATGAGCAGTTCTTC | CASSYSGLVPNEQFF
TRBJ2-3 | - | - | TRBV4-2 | TGTGCCAGCAGCCAAGATTTGCGGGGCCCAGATACGCAGTATTTT | CASSQDLRGPDTQYF
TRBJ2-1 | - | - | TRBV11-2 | TGTGCCAGCAGCTTACCGGGCCTCAATGAGCAGTTCTTC | CASSLPGLNEQFF
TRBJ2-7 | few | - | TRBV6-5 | TGTGCCAGCAGTTACCAGGGATTCTACGAGCAGTACTTC | CASSYQGFYEQYF
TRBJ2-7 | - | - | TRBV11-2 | TGTGCCAGCAGCTTACCAGGGGACGGATCCTACGAGCAGTACTTC | CASSLPGDGSYEQYF
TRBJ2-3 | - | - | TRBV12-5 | TGTGCTAGTGGGGCGACAGATACGCAGTATTTT | CASGATDTQYF
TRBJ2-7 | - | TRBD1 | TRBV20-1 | TGCAGTGCTAGAGATCGGACAGGGGACTACGAGCAGTACTTC | CSARDRTGDYEQYF
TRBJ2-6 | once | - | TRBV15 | TGTGCCACCAGCAGAGAATTGGGAGACTCTGGGGCCAACGTCCTGACTTTC | CATSRELGDSGANVLTF
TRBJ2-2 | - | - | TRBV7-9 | TGTGCCAGCAGCTTCCGGGACACTAACACCGGGGAGCTGTTTTTT | CASSFRDTNTGELFF
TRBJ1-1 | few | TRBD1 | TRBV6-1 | TGTGCCAGCAGTGCAGGGGGCCACACTGAAGCTTTCTTT | CASSAGGHTEAFF
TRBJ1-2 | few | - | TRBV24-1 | TGTGCCACCAGTGAGGGCGAATTATCTGGCTACACCTTC | CATSEGELSGYTF
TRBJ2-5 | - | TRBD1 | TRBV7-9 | TGTGCCAGCAGCTTCGGGGACAGAGTCCAAGAGACCCAGTACTTC | CASSFGDRVQETQYF
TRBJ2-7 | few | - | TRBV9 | TGTGCCAGCAGCGTAGTTGAAGGGGCCTACGAGCAGTACTTC | CASSVVEGAYEQYF
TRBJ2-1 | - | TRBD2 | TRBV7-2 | TGTGCCAGCTGTCCTAGCGGGCCGGACAATGAGCAGTTCTTC | CASCPSGPDNEQFF
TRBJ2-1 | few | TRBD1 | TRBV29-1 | TGCAGCGCTCGCGTTGGACAGGGCACTGAGCAGTTCTTC | CSARVGQGTEQFF
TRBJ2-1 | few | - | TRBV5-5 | TGTGCCAGCAGCTTGGATTCCACATACAATGAGCAGTTCTTC | CASSLDSTYNEQFF
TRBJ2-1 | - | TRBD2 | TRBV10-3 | TGTGCCATCAGTCACTGGACTAGCGGGAGCCGCAATGAGCAGTTCTTC | CAISHWTSGSRNEQFF
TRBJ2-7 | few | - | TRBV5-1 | TGCGCCAGCAGCATCGGGTCCTCCGAGGACGAGCAGTACTTC | CASSIGSSEDEQYF
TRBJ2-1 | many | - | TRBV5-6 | TGTGCCAGCAGCTTGACTAGGGGGTTATCCTACAATGAGCAGTTCTTC | CASSLTRGLSYNEQFF
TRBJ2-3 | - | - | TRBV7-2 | TGTGCCAGCAGCCCACCACTAGGGACAACAGATACGCAGTATTTT | CASSPPLGTTDTQYF
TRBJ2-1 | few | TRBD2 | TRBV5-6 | TGTGCCAGCACCCGTGTGGGTGCTAGCGGGGGGCAGTCCTACAATGAGCAGTTCTTC | CASTRVGASGGQSYNEQFF
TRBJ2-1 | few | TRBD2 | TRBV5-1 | TGCGCCAGCAGCTTGGGGACTAGCGGGGGGCCCTACAATGAGCAGTTCTTC | CASSLGTSGGPYNEQFF
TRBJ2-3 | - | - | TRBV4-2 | TGTGCCAGCAGCCAACAACGACACACAGATACGCAGTATTTT | CASSQQRHTDTQYF
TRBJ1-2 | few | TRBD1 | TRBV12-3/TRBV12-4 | TGTGCCAGCAGTTTTCGGGAGGGGGCCCTCCAGTTC | CASSFREGALQF
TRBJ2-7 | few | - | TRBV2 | TGTGCCAGCATGCAGCGGGCGCAGTACTTC | CASMQRAQYF
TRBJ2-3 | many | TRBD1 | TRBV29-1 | TGCAGCCCCTGGACAGGGACTAGCACAGATACGCAGTATTTT | CSPWTGTSTDTQYF
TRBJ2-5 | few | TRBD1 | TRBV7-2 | TGTGCCAGCAGCTTCCAGACAGGGGCGGAGACCCAGTACTTC | CASSFQTGAETQYF
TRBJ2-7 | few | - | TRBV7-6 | TGTGCCAGCAGCACCACCGGGACTGATTACTACGAGCAGTACTTC | CASSTTGTDYYEQYF
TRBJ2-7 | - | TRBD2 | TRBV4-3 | TGCGCCAGCAGCGAACAATCAGCGGGAGGCCCCTACGAGCAGTACTTC | CASSEQSAGGPYEQYF
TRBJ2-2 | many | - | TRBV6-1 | TGTGCCAGTCATCCGGGACTCTCTACCGGGGAGCTGTTTTTT | CASHPGLSTGELFF
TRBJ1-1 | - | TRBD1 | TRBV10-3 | TGTGCCATCAGTGAGCGCCGGACAGGAGCTATGAACACTGAAGCTTTCTTT | CAISERRTGAMNTEAFF
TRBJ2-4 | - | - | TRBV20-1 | TGCAGTGCCTCGGACAGAGTAGCCAAAAACATTCAGTACTTC | CSASDRVAKNIQYF
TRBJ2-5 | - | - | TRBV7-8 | TGTGCCAGCAGCTTAGGAGCAGAATGGGAGACCCAGTACTTC | CASSLGAEWETQYF
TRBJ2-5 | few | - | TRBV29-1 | TGCAGCGTTGAAGATCGGGGGACCCAGTACTTC | CSVEDRGTQYF
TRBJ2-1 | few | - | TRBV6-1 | TGTGCCAGCACCAAAGCCGGGGTGGCCTACAATGAGCAGTTCTTC | CASTKAGVAYNEQFF
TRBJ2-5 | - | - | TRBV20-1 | TGCAGTGCTAGATCCCCCAGGGTAGTAGGAGAGACCCAGTACTTC | CSARSPRVVGETQYF
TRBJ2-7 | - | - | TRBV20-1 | TGCAGTGCTAGAGATCACGGCGGGATCTACGAGCAGTACTTC | CSARDHGGIYEQYF
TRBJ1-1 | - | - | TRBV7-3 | TGTGCCAGCAGCCGGACGAGTTGGGCTGAAGCTTTCTTT | CASSRTSWAEAFF
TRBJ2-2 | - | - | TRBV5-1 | TGCGCCAGCAGCTTCAGGGGGGGTCCGAACACCGGGGAGCTGTTTTTT | CASSFRGGPNTGELFF